This T cell receptor beta chain was recorded in a study of identifying expanded T cells in peripheral blood. Findings and caveats of the study: Clone count variance between roughly two-week samples rose with total template count.

CDR1 is SQVTM, CDR2 ANQGSEA, per germline. CDR3 size: 16 residues. V lost 4 bases to trimming and J lost 3 bases, with 22 bases between them. With respect to this clone: Its antigen is unidentified.

Sequencing used immunoSEQ multiplex PCR; TCRdb keeps in-frame clones, though not all of them. Of over 85,000 clones detected, approximately 81% appear once; the ten largest clones hold approximately 4.5%. The V and J genes are TRBV29-1 and TRBJ2-7, with no clear D. The source is a person between 18 and 75 years old in good health. The sample taken for sequencing was blood. The CDR3 DNA reads as TGCAGCGTTGTCAGTAATGTGCCCCCTATCTTCTACGAGCAGTACTTC. It yields the protein CSVVSNVPPIFYEQYF.